This T cell receptor (beta chain) was identified in a study of CD8 T cells in acute hepatitis C reinfection. Study findings and constraints: Diversity was high, without significant differences between resolver and chronic groups. Regardless of outcome, around 13 public clonotypes appeared, one using V04-02/J02-02.

Time point given: acute HCV infection, within 168 days of estimated infection date. No in vitro expansion preceded sequencing of these hepatitis C virus-specific cells, which were studied ex vivo. Method: immunoSEQ multiplex PCR; TCRdb's copy keeps in-frame clones and lacks some. The data contain over a thousand clones, less than 60% of them singletons. This specimen was HCV NS3-1073 tetramer-sorted CD8+ T cells from PBMCs, taken during acute infection. The receptor comes from a woman aged 18-30 years who spontaneously cleared hepatitis C infection.

The CDR3, as DNA: TGTGCCAGCAGCGTAACACCGGGACAGGGGCCTTACGAGCAGTACTTC. Amino acid sequence: CASSVTPGQGPYEQYF. The chain has TRBV28 and TRBJ2-7; 10 nucleotides line up with TRBD1. There are 16 residues in the CDR3. V lost 6 bases and J lost 4; bases outside the gene matches: 12. Germline loops: CDR1 MDHEN, CDR2 SYDVKM.